A selection of T cell receptor beta chains follows, all from one sample in a study of T cell responses to AZD1222 COVID-19 vaccine. Only in-frame clones appear in the TCRdb table, and some are missing; sequencing was by immunoSEQ multiplex PCR. The sample records some 110,000 clones, approximately 84% being singletons. The sample was peripheral blood, taken on day 0 of AZD1222 vaccination. These receptors all stem from an adult in good health. Both conserved end residues are part of each CDR3. A D gene is named only where the DNA matches it firmly. Some rows mark clone size as missing; the rest say once, few, many or name a class of expanded clone.

D,J,V,length,size,DNA,CDR3
NA,TRBJ2-3,TRBV11-2,15,NA,TGTGCCAGCAGCTTAGGCCGCTCTAGCACAGATACGCAGTATTTT,CASSLGRSSTDTQYF
TRBD2,TRBJ2-3,TRBV13,19,NA,TGTGCCAGCAGCTTAGAGTCCGGACTAGCGGGAGGATCAACAGATACGCAGTATTTT,CASSLESGLAGGSTDTQYF
TRBD1,TRBJ1-2,TRBV7-9,19,NA,TGTGCCAGCAGCTTAGCTGTAGGAGGGGGCAGGCATTTCGACTATGGCTACACCTTC,CASSLAVGGGRHFDYGYTF
NA,TRBJ1-5,TRBV2,14,NA,TGTGCCAGCAACCTACAGATTAGCAATCAGCCCCAGCATTTT,CASNLQISNQPQHF
TRBD2,TRBJ2-5,TRBV4-1,14,once,TGCGCCAGCAGCCGAGCGGGAGGGTGGGAGACCCAGTACTTC,CASSRAGGWETQYF
NA,TRBJ1-5,TRBV30,13,NA,TGTGCCTGGAGTCAGTATAGCAATCAGCCCCAGCATTTT,CAWSQYSNQPQHF
NA,TRBJ1-6,TRBV6-1,15,NA,TGTGCCAGCAGTGAATTGAGCAGCCTCGGTTCACCCCTCCACTTT,CASSELSSLGSPLHF
NA,TRBJ1-4,TRBV6-5,10,NA,TGTGCCAGCGGTCAAGAAAAACTGTTTTTT,CASGQEKLFF
TRBD2,TRBJ2-1,TRBV25-1,13,NA,TGTGCCAGCCGACTCTGGACTAGCGATGAGCAGTTCTTC,CASRLWTSDEQFF
NA,TRBJ2-5,TRBV7-3,13,NA,TGTGCCAGCAGCTTAGACGGGGTTGAGACCCAGTACTTC,CASSLDGVETQYF
NA,TRBJ1-5,TRBV19,16,NA,TGTGCCAGTAGTTCGTGGACAGACTATAGCAATCAGCCCCAGCATTTT,CASSSWTDYSNQPQHF
TRBD1,TRBJ2-7,TRBV28,15,NA,TGTGCCAGCAGAAGTGCCGGGACAGGGATAAGAGAGCAGTACTTC,CASRSAGTGIREQYF
NA,TRBJ1-2,TRBV7-3,13,NA,TGTGCCAGCAGCCCTGGAGTTAACTATGGCTACACCTTC,CASSPGVNYGYTF
NA,TRBJ2-7,TRBV6-2/TRBV6-3,16,few,TGTGCCAGCAGTTACTCGGAGCGGGCTTCCCCCCACGAGCAGTACTTC,CASSYSERASPHEQYF
NA,TRBJ1-2,TRBV5-1,14,NA,TGCGCCAGCAGCAGGGGTCAGGAATACTATGGCTACACCTTC,CASSRGQEYYGYTF
NA,TRBJ1-1,TRBV18,14,NA,TGTGCCAGCTCACCAGGGGCGATGGCGAGTGAAGCTTTCTTT,CASSPGAMASEAFF
NA,TRBJ1-1,TRBV21-1,14,NA,TGTGCCAGCTTCTCGCCCAGGGGGGACACTGAAGCTTTCTTT,CASFSPRGDTEAFF
TRBD1,TRBJ1-5,TRBV5-5,13,NA,TGTGCCAGCAGCCCCGACAGGGAGCAGCCCCAGCATTTT,CASSPDREQPQHF
NA,TRBJ2-7,TRBV3-1/TRBV3-2,11,NA,TGTGCCAGCAGCCGGGGACCCGACTATTACTTC,CASSRGPDYYF
TRBD1,TRBJ1-2,TRBV6-5,14,NA,TGTGCCAGCAGGTCTGGGACAGGATATTATGGCTACACCTTC,CASRSGTGYYGYTF
TRBD1,TRBJ2-1,TRBV5-6,13,NA,TGTGCCAGCAGCACCCGACAGGGGGATGAGCAGTTCTTC,CASSTRQGDEQFF
TRBD1,TRBJ2-1,TRBV19,15,NA,TGTGCCAGTAGGACGTCGGGACAGAACTACAATGAGCAGTTCTTC,CASRTSGQNYNEQFF
NA,TRBJ2-1,TRBV4-1,16,NA,TGCGCCAGCAGCCCGACCCCGCGGGCTGGGTACAATGAGCAGTTCTTC,CASSPTPRAGYNEQFF
TRBD1,TRBJ1-2,TRBV3-1/TRBV3-2,16,once,TGTGCCAGCAGCCCCGGGACAGGGATCCGAATCTATGGCTACACCTTC,CASSPGTGIRIYGYTF